The 9 T cell receptor beta chains below come from one sample, sequenced in a study of CD8+CD57+ T cells in acquired aplastic anemia. The template used for profiling TCR beta VDJ and CDR3 was genomic DNA. From the reads, TCRdb called clonotypes with MiXCR, one entry per CDR3 protein. The data show 150,000 to 180,000 distinct CDR3 sequences, with around half seen just once and approximately 12% held by the top ten. The sequenced patients had an expansion of CD8+CD57+ cells seen by flow cytometry. Sequencing used sorted CD4+, CD8+, or CD8+CD57+ T cells (not recorded which) from PBMCs. The origin of the receptors is a human donor with aplastic anemia.

Many counts were recorded for this clonotype. J is TRBJ2-7 and V is TRBV9; TRBD1 is a possible D gene (6 bases). From germline, CDR1 is SGDLS and CDR2 YYNGEE. The CDR3 is 16 amino acids. With 4 bases removed from V and 4 bases from J, the gap between germline ends came to 21 bases. The CDR3 sequence is CASSPQDRTARYEQYF. The CDR3 nucleotides are TGTGCCAGCAGCCCCCAGGACCGGACAGCTCGATACGAGCAGTACTTC. The entire variable domain, with the rest obtained from reference TRBV9 and TRBJ2-7, is as follows: DSGVTQTPKHLITATGQRVTLRCSPRSGDLSVYWYQQSLDQGLQFLIQYYNGEERAKGNILERFSAQQFPDLHSELNLSSLELGDSALYFCASSPQDRTARYEQYFGPGTRLTVT.

The chain joins TRBV5-8 to TRBJ1-6, with a tentative D call TRBD1 (5 bases). Germline assignment: CDR1 SGHTS and CDR2 YDEGEE. CDR3 length: 14 amino acids. Trimming removed 4 bases from V and 7 bases from J, with 12 bases in between. The CDR3 DNA follows: TGTGCCAGCAGCCCGGGGGTAGCGAATTCACCCCTCCACTTT. Translating it yields CASSPGVANSPLHF.

The rearrangement joins TRBV7-3 to TRBJ2-1, with D possibly matching TRBD2 (6 bases). The CDR3 runs to 14 residues. Looked up from germline, CDR1 is SGHTA and CDR2 is FQGTGA. The germline V and J ends were trimmed by 2 bases and 8 bases, with 13 bases remaining between them. The CDR3 nucleotides are TGTGCCAGCAGCTTACTAGCGTGGTCGGATGAGCAGTTCTTC. It translates to CASSLLAWSDEQFF.

This chain links TRBV29-1 with TRBJ1-6; the D gene is possibly TRBD1 (5 bases). Deletions cut 5 bases from V and 7 bases from J, with 12 bases between. The germline gives CDR1 SQVTM, CDR2 ANQGSEA. This CDR3 spans 13 amino acids. CDR3 protein: CSVRWGSNSPLHF. CDR3 bases: TGCAGCGTTCGATGGGGGTCCAATTCACCCCTCCACTTT.

This clonotype was counted ten times or more. This chain connects TRBV6-1 to TRBJ1-2, with D possibly TRBD1 on 5 matching bases. This CDR3 is 13 amino acids long. CDR1 and CDR2 from the germline V gene are MNHNS and SASEGT. Between the trimmed V and J ends, which lost 4 bases and 3 bases, there was a span of 9 bases. CDR3 sequence (DNA): TGTGCCAGCAGTGGCCGGGACTACTATGGCTACACCTTC. Translation gives CASSGRDYYGYTF.

This clonotype was picked up many times. J is TRBJ2-5 and V is TRBV6-6, with D possibly TRBD2 on 6 matching bases. Germline values: CDR1 MNHNY, CDR2 SVGAGI (reference sequence). V lost 5 bases to trimming and J lost 5 bases, with 12 bases between them. The CDR3 is made up of 13 amino acids. CDR3 DNA: TGTGCCAGCAGTGCGGCGGGGCTGGAGACCCAGTACTTC. This gives the protein CASSAAGLETQYF.

This clonotype was found many times. The chain combines TRBV7-9 with TRBJ2-1; tentative D call: TRBD1 (6 bases). The length of the CDR3 is 13 residues. V dropped 3 bases and J dropped 15 bases, with 18 bases sitting between them. The germline gives CDR1 SEHNR, CDR2 FQNEAQ (reference sequence). CDR3 nucleotides: TGTGCCAGCAGCTTGGGGGCCACGCACAGTCTGTTCTTC. This gives the protein CASSLGATHSLFF.

This clonotype was counted a few times. The chain uses TRBV27 and TRBJ1-1; D may be TRBD1 (5 bases). The CDR3 consists of 15 residues. CDR1 is MNHEY and CDR2 is SMNVEV in the germline V gene (reference sequence). Trimming took off 0 bases at V and 2 bases at J, with 10 bases between the two ends. The CDR3 protein is CASSLSGRGNTEAFF. The CDR3 DNA reads TGTGCCAGCAGTTTATCCGGGAGGGGTAACACTGAAGCTTTCTTT.

The count of this clonotype is one. The V and J genes are TRBV10-3 and TRBJ2-5; D ambiguous. Trimming left V 3 bases short and J 4 bases short, with 18 bases between. The germline V gene has CDR1 ENHRY and CDR2 SYGVKD. The CDR3 runs 16 residues. CDR3 bases: TGTGCCATCAGTGAAAGAACAGTCTCTTTGCCAGAGACCCAGTACTTC. Translating gives CAISERTVSLPETQYF.